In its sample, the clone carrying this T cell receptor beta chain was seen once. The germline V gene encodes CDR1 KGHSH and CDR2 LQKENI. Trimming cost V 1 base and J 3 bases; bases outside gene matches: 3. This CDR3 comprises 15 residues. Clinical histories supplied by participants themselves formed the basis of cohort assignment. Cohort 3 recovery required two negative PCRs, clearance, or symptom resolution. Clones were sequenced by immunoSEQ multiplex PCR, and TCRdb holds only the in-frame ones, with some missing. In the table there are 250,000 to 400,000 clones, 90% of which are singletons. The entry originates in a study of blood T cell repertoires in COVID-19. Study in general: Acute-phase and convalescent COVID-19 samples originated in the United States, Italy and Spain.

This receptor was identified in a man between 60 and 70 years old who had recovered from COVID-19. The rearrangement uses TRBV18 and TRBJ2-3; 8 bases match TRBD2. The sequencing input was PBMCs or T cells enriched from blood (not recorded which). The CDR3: CASSPRTSRTDTQYF. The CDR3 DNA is TGTGCCAGCTCACCACGGACTAGCAGGACAGATACGCAGTATTTT. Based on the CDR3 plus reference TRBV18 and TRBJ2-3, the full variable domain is NAGVMQNPRHLVRRRGQEARLRCSPMKGHSHVYWYRQLPEEGLKFMVYLQKENIIDESGMPKERFSAEFPKEGPSILRIQQVVRGDSAAYFCASSPRTSRTDTQYFGPGTRLTVL.